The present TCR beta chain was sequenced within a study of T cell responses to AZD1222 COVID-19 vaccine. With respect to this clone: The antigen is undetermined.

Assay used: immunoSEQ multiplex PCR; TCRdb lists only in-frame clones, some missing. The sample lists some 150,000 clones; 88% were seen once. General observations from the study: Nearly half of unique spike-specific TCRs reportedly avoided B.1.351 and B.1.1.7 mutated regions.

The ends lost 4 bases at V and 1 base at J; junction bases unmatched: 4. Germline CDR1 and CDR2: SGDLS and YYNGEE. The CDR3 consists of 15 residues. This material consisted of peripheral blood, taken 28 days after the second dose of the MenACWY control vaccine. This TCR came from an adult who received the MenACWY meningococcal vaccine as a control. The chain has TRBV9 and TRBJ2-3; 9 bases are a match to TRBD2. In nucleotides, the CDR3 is TGTGCCAGCAGCTTAAGACTAGCGGGCACAGATACGCAGTATTTT. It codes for CASSLRLAGTDTQYF.